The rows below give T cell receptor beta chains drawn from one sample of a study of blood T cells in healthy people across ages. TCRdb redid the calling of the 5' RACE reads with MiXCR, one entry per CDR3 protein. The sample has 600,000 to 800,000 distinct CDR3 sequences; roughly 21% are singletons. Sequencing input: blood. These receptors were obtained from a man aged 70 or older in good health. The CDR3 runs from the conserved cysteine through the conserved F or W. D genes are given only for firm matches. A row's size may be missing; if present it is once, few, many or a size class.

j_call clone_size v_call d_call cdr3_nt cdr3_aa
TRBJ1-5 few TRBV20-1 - TGCAGTGCTAGAGATTTGCAGTACAATCAGCCCCAGCATTTT CSARDLQYNQPQHF
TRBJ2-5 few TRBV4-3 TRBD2 TGCGCCAGCAGCCGTCTAGCGGGCAATGAGCGGTTCTTC CASSRLAGNERFF
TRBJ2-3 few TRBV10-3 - TGTGCCACCCTAGAACGGGCCCCAACAGATACGCAGTATTTT CATLERAPTDTQYF
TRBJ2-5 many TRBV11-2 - TGTGCCAGCAGCTTAGTTTCGGGTGGAGAGACCCAGTACTTC CASSLVSGGETQYF
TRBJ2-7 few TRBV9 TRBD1 TGTGCCAGCAGCGGATACAGGGGAGTCGAGCAGTACTTC CASSGYRGVEQYF
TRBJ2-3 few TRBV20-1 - TGCAGTGCTAGAGATCTCAGGGATACGCAGTATTTT CSARDLRDTQYF
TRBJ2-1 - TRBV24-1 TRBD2 TGTGCCACCAGTGATCCCCTCTCCGGGACTAGCGGGGACAATGAGCAGTTCTTC CATSDPLSGTSGDNEQFF
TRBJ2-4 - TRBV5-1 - TGCGCCCCCAGGGACCGATTGTTAGCCAAAAACATTCAGTACTTC CAPRDRLLAKNIQYF
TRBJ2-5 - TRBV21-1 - TGTGCCACCAGCCCGACTAGCCAAGAGACCCAGTGCTTC CATSPTSQETQCF
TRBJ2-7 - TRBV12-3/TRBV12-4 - TGTGCCAGCAGTTTATGGGGGCGGGACGGCGAGCAGTACTTC CASSLWGRDGEQYF
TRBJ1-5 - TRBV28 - TGTGCCAGCAGGGGATCAGGTTGGTTGGATCAGCCCCAGCATTTT CASRGSGWLDQPQHF
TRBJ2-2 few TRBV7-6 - TGTGCCAGCAGCTTAACTGCAGGGTCGAACACCGGGGAGCTGTTTTTT CASSLTAGSNTGELFF
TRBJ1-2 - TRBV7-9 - TGTGCCAGCAGCTTAGCCGAGGCCCAGTATGGCTACACCTTC CASSLAEAQYGYTF
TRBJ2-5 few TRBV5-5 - TGTGCCAGCAGCTGGAGACAGGCCCAAGAGACCCAGTACTTC CASSWRQAQETQYF
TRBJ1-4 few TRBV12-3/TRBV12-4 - TGTGCCAGCAGTTACGCCTCAACCAGGGTAGGAAAACTGTTTTTT CASSYASTRVGKLFF
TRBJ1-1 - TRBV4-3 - TGCGCCAGCAGCCAAGAGCCCGCGGGAGGGAGTGGCAAAGCTTTCTTT CASSQEPAGGSGKAFF
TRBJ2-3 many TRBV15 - TGTGCCACCAGCAGAGATCGGGGGCTGGGAGATACGCAGTATTTT CATSRDRGLGDTQYF
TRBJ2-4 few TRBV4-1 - TGCGCCAGCAGCCACCTCCGGGACTTAGCCAAAAACATTCAGTACTTC CASSHLRDLAKNIQYF
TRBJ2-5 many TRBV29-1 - TGCAGCGCCGGACGCGGCAGTCAAGAGACCCAGTACTTC CSAGRGSQETQYF
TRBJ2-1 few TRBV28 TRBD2 TGTGCCAGCAGCCAAAGACTAGCGGGAGGTAGGAATGAGCAGTTCTTC CASSQRLAGGRNEQFF
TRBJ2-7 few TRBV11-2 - TGTGCCAGCAGCTCTCGCCCGGGGATAGGCCACGAGCAGTACTTC CASSSRPGIGHEQYF
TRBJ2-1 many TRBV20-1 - TGCAGTGCTAGAACGGGAGAGGTTACCAATGAGCAGTTCTTC CSARTGEVTNEQFF
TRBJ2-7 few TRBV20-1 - TGCAGTGCTAGAACTACCCAATCCTACGAGCAGTACTTC CSARTTQSYEQYF
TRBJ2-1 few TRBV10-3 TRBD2 TGTGCCATCGCACGACTAGCGGGGACCAATGAGCAGTTCTTC CAIARLAGTNEQFF
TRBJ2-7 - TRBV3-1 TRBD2 TGTGCCAGCAGCCCAGCCCTAGCGGGAGCCGAGCAGTACTTC CASSPALAGAEQYF
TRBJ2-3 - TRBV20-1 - TGCAGTGCCAACAGGGAGAGCGCAGATACGCAGTATTTT CSANRESADTQYF
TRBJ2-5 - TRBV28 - TGTGCCAGCAGTATGACAAGGAGGGAGACCCAGTACTTC CASSMTRRETQYF
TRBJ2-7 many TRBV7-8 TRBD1 TGTGCCAGCAGCCTCGTTTTGGGACAGGGCTCCTACGAGCAGTACTTC CASSLVLGQGSYEQYF
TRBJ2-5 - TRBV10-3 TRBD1 TGTGCCATCAGTGAGTCGTTCCGGGACAGCCAAGAGACCCAGTACTTC CAISESFRDSQETQYF
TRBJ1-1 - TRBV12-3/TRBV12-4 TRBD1 TGTGCCAGCAGTCTAGGAGAGGGGGCGGGGACTGAAGCTTTCTTT CASSLGEGAGTEAFF
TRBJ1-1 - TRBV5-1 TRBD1 TGCGCCAGCAGCTTGAGTGGGACAGGGCTTGAAGCTTTCTTT CASSLSGTGLEAFF
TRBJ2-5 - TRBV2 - TGTGCCAGCAGGGTGGGGACGACCGGGGCCCAGTACTTC CASRVGTTGAQYF
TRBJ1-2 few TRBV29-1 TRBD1 TGCAGCGTGAGGCGGGACAGGGCCCATGGCTACACCTTC CSVRRDRAHGYTF
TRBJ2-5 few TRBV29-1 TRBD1 TGCAGCGCCGACAGGGACCAAGAGACCCAGTACTTC CSADRDQETQYF
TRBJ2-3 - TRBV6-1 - TGTGCCAGCAATCGTTACGCGGATCCAGATACGCAGTATTTT CASNRYADPDTQYF
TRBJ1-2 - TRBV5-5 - TGTGCCAGCAGCTTGGCGGCGACAGAGGTCGGTGGCTACACCTTC CASSLAATEVGGYTF
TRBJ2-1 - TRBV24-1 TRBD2 TGTGCCACCAGTGATTGGCGGGAGGGCGATGAGCAGTTCTTC CATSDWREGDEQFF
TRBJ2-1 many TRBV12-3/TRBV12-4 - TGTGCCAGCAGTTTGGAAGGGAGTAATGAGCAGTTCTTC CASSLEGSNEQFF
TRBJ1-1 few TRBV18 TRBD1 TGTGCCAGCTCTCTTTGGACAGGGGACTCAGCTGAAGCTTTCTTT CASSLWTGDSAEAFF
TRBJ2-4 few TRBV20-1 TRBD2 TGCAGTGCTAGAGATCGCGGGACTAGCAAAAACATTCAGTACTTC CSARDRGTSKNIQYF
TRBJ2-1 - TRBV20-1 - TGCAGTGCGGCGGGACTTAGCGTTAATGAGCAGTTCTTC CSAAGLSVNEQFF
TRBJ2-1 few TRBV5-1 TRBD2 TGCGCCAGCAGCTTGGGTCTAGCGGGAGGCCGAGGCTACAATGAGCAGTTCTTC CASSLGLAGGRGYNEQFF
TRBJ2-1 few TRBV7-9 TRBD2 TGTGCCAGCAGCCCCCCCGGGACTAGGGTCTTCAATGAGCAGTTCTTC CASSPPGTRVFNEQFF
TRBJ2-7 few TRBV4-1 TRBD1 TGCGCCAGCAGCCATCGGGGACAGGGCTACGAGCAGTACTTC CASSHRGQGYEQYF
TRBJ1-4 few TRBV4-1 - TGCGCCAGCAGCCCTAAGTTGCTTCTCGCGACTGAAAAACTGTTTTTT CASSPKLLLATEKLFF
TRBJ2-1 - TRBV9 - TGTGCCAGCAGCGCTAGCAGGGGCTCCTACAATGAGCAGTTCTTC CASSASRGSYNEQFF
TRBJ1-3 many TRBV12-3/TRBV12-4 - TGTGCCAGCAGCCCACAGGGATATGGAAACACCATATATTTT CASSPQGYGNTIYF
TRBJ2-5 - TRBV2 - TGTGCCAGCAGTGAAGAGGGAATCCAAGAGACCCAGTACTTC CASSEEGIQETQYF
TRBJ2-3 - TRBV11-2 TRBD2 TGTGCCAGCAGCCCCGGGGCGGGAGGGACAGATACGCAGTATTTT CASSPGAGGTDTQYF
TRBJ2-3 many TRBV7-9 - TGTGCCAGCAGCCCTAAGTGGGCAGATACGCAGTATTTT CASSPKWADTQYF
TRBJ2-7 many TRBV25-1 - TGTGCCAGCAGCGGAGGGGGACGGAGCTCCTACGAGCAGTACTTC CASSGGGRSSYEQYF
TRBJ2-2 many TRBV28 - TGTGCCAGCAGTCCCCCCTACCTCACCGGGGAGCTGTTTTTT CASSPPYLTGELFF
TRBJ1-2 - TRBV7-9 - TGTGCCAGCAGCTTATATGCAAGCGGCGACTATGGCTATACCTTC CASSLYASGDYGYTF
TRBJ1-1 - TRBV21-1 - TGTGCCAGCAGCAACCCGGACAGGAGCTCGGCTTTCTTT CASSNPDRSSAFF
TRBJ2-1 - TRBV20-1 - TGCAGTGCTAGAGATCTTTTGGGCAATGAGCAGTTCTTC CSARDLLGNEQFF